A selection of T cell receptor beta chains follows, all from one sample in a study of blood T cell repertoires in COVID-19. TCRdb keeps only in-frame clones here, not all; method: immunoSEQ multiplex PCR. This table holds more than 110,000 clones, 75% to 80% found once. Source material: PBMCs or T cells enriched from blood (not recorded which). The receptors here all came from a woman aged 45-60 years who had recovered from COVID-19. Both conserved end residues are part of each CDR3. Each record gives: V gene, D gene, clone size, J gene, CDR3 protein, CDR3 DNA. The D gene is left open where the match is weak. Size is omitted from some rows. Given values are once, few, many or a class for expanded clones.

TRBV30	TRBD2	-	TRBJ2-7	CAWTSRGGAYEQYF	TGTGCCTGGACCTCCCGCGGGGGTGCCTACGAGCAGTACTTC
TRBV27	-	-	TRBJ2-7	CASSLSTLPGPRNEQYF	TGTGCCAGCAGTTTATCGACCCTGCCAGGTCCCCGGAACGAGCAGTACTTC
TRBV5-1	-	-	TRBJ2-5	CASSLLDKSSGETQYF	TGCGCCAGCAGCTTGTTGGACAAAAGTTCCGGAGAGACCCAGTACTTC
TRBV10-2	-	-	TRBJ1-5	CASSERSEGPQHF	TGCGCCAGCAGTGAGAGGAGTGAAGGGCCCCAGCATTTT
TRBV5-5	TRBD1	-	TRBJ1-1	CASSELQGAQNTEAFF	TGTGCCAGCAGCGAATTGCAGGGGGCGCAGAACACTGAAGCTTTCTTT
TRBV5-5	-	-	TRBJ2-7	CASSSQGPSYEQYF	TGTGCCAGCAGCTCACAGGGACCTTCCTACGAGCAGTACTTC
TRBV19	-	-	TRBJ1-2	CASSMRLEYGYTF	TGTGCCAGTAGTATGAGGCTCGAGTATGGCTACACCTTC
TRBV3-1/TRBV3-2	-	-	TRBJ1-2	CASSQKSLQYGYTF	TGTGCCAGCAGCCAAAAATCGTTACAGTATGGCTACACCTTC
TRBV11-2	-	few	TRBJ2-1	CASSKTGSYNEQFF	TGTGCCAGCAGCAAGACAGGCTCCTACAATGAGCAGTTCTTC
TRBV5-8	-	-	TRBJ1-2	CASSRLGGTNYGYTF	TGTGCCAGCAGCAGGCTCGGGGGGACTAACTATGGCTACACCTTC
TRBV5-1	-	once	TRBJ2-6	CASSLGAGTGANVLTF	TGCGCCAGCAGCTTGGGGGCGGGCACTGGGGCCAACGTCCTGACTTTC
TRBV30	-	-	TRBJ1-2	CAWTAGPVGGYTF	TGTGCCTGGACCGCAGGGCCCGTAGGAGGCTACACCTTC
TRBV19	-	-	TRBJ2-1	CASSSNRDSLFGIDEQFF	TGTGCCAGTAGTAGTAACCGGGACTCCCTTTTCGGCATCGATGAGCAGTTCTTC
TRBV11-2	-	-	TRBJ2-5	CASSLVRDSRGETQYF	TGTGCCAGCAGCTTAGTCCGGGACTCTCGAGGGGAGACCCAGTACTTC
TRBV10-3	TRBD2	once	TRBJ2-1	CAISGLAGVVGEQFF	TGTGCCATCAGTGGACTAGCGGGAGTGGTTGGTGAGCAGTTCTTC
TRBV21-1	-	-	TRBJ1-6	CASEETAVRDLYNSPLHF	TGTGCCAGCGAGGAGACCGCGGTGCGGGACTTATATAATTCACCCCTCCACTTT
TRBV24-1	TRBD2	-	TRBJ2-1	CATSDRGLNNEQFF	TGTGCCACCAGTGACCGGGGACTAAACAATGAGCAGTTCTTC
TRBV19	-	-	TRBJ1-4	CASSRDTAEKLFF	TGTGCCAGTAGTCGGGACACAGCCGAAAAACTGTTTTTT
TRBV5-1	-	-	TRBJ2-1	CASSLERASSYNEQFF	TGCGCCAGCAGCTTGGAGAGGGCGAGCTCCTACAATGAGCAGTTCTTC
TRBV6-5	-	-	TRBJ1-3	CASSYSKAGDGNTIYF	TGTGCCAGCAGTTACTCGAAGGCAGGGGATGGAAACACCATATATTTT
TRBV5-1	-	-	TRBJ2-5	CASSFPTVQETQYF	TGCGCCAGCAGCTTCCCGACAGTCCAAGAGACCCAGTACTTC
TRBV4-2	TRBD1	-	TRBJ1-5	CASSQENTGQVNQPQHF	TGTGCCAGCAGCCAAGAAAATACGGGACAGGTGAATCAGCCCCAGCATTTT
TRBV4-1	-	-	TRBJ1-2	CASSRDKIVNADRLGGYTF	TGCGCCAGCAGCCGAGACAAGATTGTTAACGCCGACAGACTGGGGGGCTACACCTTC
TRBV27	TRBD1	-	TRBJ2-2	CASSATGVAGELFF	TGTGCCAGCAGCGCGACAGGGGTTGCCGGGGAGCTGTTTTTT
TRBV9	-	-	TRBJ2-3	CASSSSLDTQYF	TGTGCCAGCAGCTCGAGCCTAGATACGCAGTATTTT
TRBV18	-	-	TRBJ1-1	CASSPLALNTEAFF	TGTGCCAGCTCACCACTGGCATTGAACACTGAAGCTTTCTTT
TRBV14	-	-	TRBJ2-7	CASSQVGAGLSYEQYF	TGTGCCAGCAGCCAAGTGGGGGCAGGACTCTCCTACGAGCAGTACTTC
TRBV19	-	-	TRBJ1-2	CASGWARVGYTF	TGTGCCAGTGGCTGGGCCAGGGTCGGCTACACCTTC
TRBV9	-	-	TRBJ1-2	CASSGRGKNYGYTF	TGTGCCAGCAGCGGCAGAGGGAAGAACTATGGCTACACCTTC
TRBV5-1	TRBD1	-	TRBJ2-7	CASSVQGAGYEQYF	TGCGCCAGCAGCGTACAGGGGGCGGGATACGAGCAGTACTTC
TRBV5-1	-	-	TRBJ2-1	CASSLEPARGVHEQFF	TGCGCCAGCAGCTTGGAGCCAGCCAGGGGAGTCCATGAGCAGTTCTTC
TRBV7-9	-	-	TRBJ2-7	CASSRPLGEQYF	TGTGCCAGCAGCCGACCACTAGGCGAGCAGTACTTC
TRBV9	-	-	TRBJ2-7	CASSVVPYAYEQYF	TGTGCCAGCAGCGTAGTCCCCTATGCCTACGAGCAGTACTTC
TRBV19	-	-	TRBJ2-5	CASSIGVGAAETQYF	TGTGCCAGTAGTATCGGCGTGGGGGCCGCGGAGACCCAGTACTTC
TRBV28	TRBD1	-	TRBJ2-3	CASSLGQGSGTDTQYF	TGTGCCAGCAGTCTAGGACAGGGATCGGGCACAGATACGCAGTATTTT
TRBV29-1	TRBD1	-	TRBJ1-2	CSVDGTGYGYTF	TGCAGCGTTGATGGGACAGGCTATGGCTACACCTTC
TRBV2	TRBD2	-	TRBJ2-3	CASSYPGLAGSYTDTQYF	TGTGCCAGCAGTTATCCGGGACTAGCGGGCTCCTACACAGATACGCAGTATTTT
TRBV7-9	TRBD2	-	TRBJ2-3	CASSLASGSSSTDTQYF	TGTGCCAGCAGCTTAGCTAGCGGGAGTAGTAGCACAGATACGCAGTATTTT
TRBV20-1	TRBD1	-	TRBJ2-4	CSIYRGNIQYF	TGCAGTATTTACAGGGGAAACATTCAGTACTTC
TRBV5-1	TRBD1	once	TRBJ1-1	CASSETGWLAFF	TGCGCCAGCAGCGAGACAGGGTGGTTGGCTTTCTTT
TRBV5-4	TRBD1	-	TRBJ1-2	CASSRHEQGANYGYTF	TGTGCCAGCAGCCGCCATGAACAGGGGGCAAACTATGGCTACACCTTC